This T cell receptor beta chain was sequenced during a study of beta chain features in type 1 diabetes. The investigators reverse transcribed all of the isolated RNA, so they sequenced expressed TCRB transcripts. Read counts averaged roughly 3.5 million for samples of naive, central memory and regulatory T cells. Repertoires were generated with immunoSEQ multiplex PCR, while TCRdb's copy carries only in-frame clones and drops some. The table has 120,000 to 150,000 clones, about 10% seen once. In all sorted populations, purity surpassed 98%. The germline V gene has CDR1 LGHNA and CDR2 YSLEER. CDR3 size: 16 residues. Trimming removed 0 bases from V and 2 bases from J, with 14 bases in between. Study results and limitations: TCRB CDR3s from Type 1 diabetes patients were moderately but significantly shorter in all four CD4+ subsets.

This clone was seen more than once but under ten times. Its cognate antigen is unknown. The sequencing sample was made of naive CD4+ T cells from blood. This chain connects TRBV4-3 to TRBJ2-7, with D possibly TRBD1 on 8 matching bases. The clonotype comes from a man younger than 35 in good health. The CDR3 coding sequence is TGCGCCAGCAGCCAAGAGGGGGGGACAGGCCCCTACGAGCAGTACTTC. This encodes CASSQEGGTGPYEQYF.